The 10 T cell receptor beta chains presented below share a single source sample, sequenced in a study of human thymus T cells. Resections from corrective heart surgery supplied the thymus tissue. Only in-frame clones appear in the TCRdb table, and some are missing; sequencing was by immunoSEQ multiplex PCR. Of tens of thousands of clones in the sample, over 85% were seen once. Sequencing input: thymus tissue. The receptor set was obtained from a girl in the first two years of life with a congenital heart defect but otherwise immunologically healthy.

The rearrangement uses TRBV7-9 and TRBJ2-3; TRBD2 matches at 13 bases. This CDR3 has 17 amino acids. Germline trimming cut 6 bases from V and 6 bases from J; bases unmatched to any gene: 12. CDR1 is SEHNR, CDR2 FQNEAQ, per germline (reference sequence). CDR3 sequence: CASRAKLAGGPRDTQYF. In nucleotides, the CDR3 is TGTGCCAGCAGGGCAAAACTAGCGGGAGGGCCAAGGGATACGCAGTATTTT. Full variable domain (outside the CDR3, taken from reference TRBV7-9 and TRBJ2-3): DTGVSQNPRHKITKRGQNVTFRCDPISEHNRLYWYRQTLGQGPEFLTYFQNEAQLEKSRLLSDRFSAERPKGSFSTLEIQRTEQGDSAMYLCASRAKLAGGPRDTQYFGPGTRLTVL.

The rearrangement joins TRBV7-8 to TRBJ1-3, with unresolved D. Trimming took 5 bases from V and 0 from J, leaving 11 bases between them. The CDR3 sequence is 15 residues long. Germline CDR1 is SGHVS and CDR2 is FQNEAQ. CDR3 sequence (DNA): TGTGCCAGCAGCCCGCGGTTCCACTCTGGAAACACCATATATTTT. Translation: CASSPRFHSGNTIYF.

The chain joins TRBV5-1 to TRBJ1-4; a possible D gene is TRBD1 (6 bases). This CDR3 spans 15 amino acids. The V end was cut by 0 bases, the J end by 4 bases, with 10 bases between. Germline CDR1 and CDR2: SGHRS and YFSETQ. In DNA, the CDR3 is TGCGCCAGCAGCTTGGCGGACAGCGTTAATGAAAAACTGTTTTTT. Amino acids: CASSLADSVNEKLFF.

The J gene is TRBJ2-3, the V gene TRBV2, with D possibly being TRBD2 (6 bases). Trimming removed 8 bases at V and 4 bases at J, with 16 bases between. Germline V gene lookup returns CDR1 SNHLY and CDR2 FYNNEI. CDR3 length: 14 amino acids. The CDR3 region has the DNA TGTGCCAGCCGCGGGGCCAGTTCTCCAGATACGCAGTATTTT. Amino acids: CASRGASSPDTQYF.

V usage is TRBV19 and J usage is TRBJ2-1; the D gene is possibly TRBD2 (5 bases). Trimming left V 3 bases short and J 0 bases short, with 12 bases between. The CDR3 spans 16 residues. The V gene's germline CDR1 is LNHDA and CDR2 SQIVND (reference sequence). Here the CDR3 DNA reads TGTGCCAGTAGTATCCTCGGTGGGAGCTCCTACAATGAGCAGTTCTTC. Protein sequence: CASSILGGSSYNEQFF.

The J gene is TRBJ2-3, the V gene TRBV5-1, with TRBD1 identical over 7 bases. Germline V gene data show CDR1 as SGHRS and CDR2 as YFSETQ. The CDR3 sequence is 17 residues long. The junction had 10 bases not matched to a gene; V was cut back by 1 base and J by 2 bases. The CDR3 coding sequence is TGCGCCAGCAGCTTGCCACCTCGACAGGGACCCACAGATACGCAGTATTTT. Amino acids: CASSLPPRQGPTDTQYF. Full variable domain (outside the CDR3, taken from reference TRBV5-1 and TRBJ2-3): KAGVTQTPRYLIKTRGQQVTLSCSPISGHRSVSWYQQTPGQGLQFLFEYFSETQRNKGNFPGRFSGRQFSNSRSEMNVSTLELGDSALYLCASSLPPRQGPTDTQYFGPGTRLTVL.

The J gene is TRBJ1-3, the V gene TRBV28; no definite D call. CDR1 and CDR2 (germline): MDHEN, SYDVKM. Trimming removed 3 bases at V and 4 bases at J, with 4 bases between. This CDR3 contains 12 residues. The CDR3 here is CASSFPGNTIYF. The CDR3 nucleotides read TGTGCCAGCAGTTTTCCGGGAAACACCATATATTTT.

This chain joins TRBV9 and TRBJ2-1; 8 bases fit TRBD2. Germline loops: CDR1 SGDLS, CDR2 YYNGEE. V dropped 0 bases and J dropped 8; count of bases not matched to a gene: 7. The CDR3 is 15 residues long. The CDR3 protein is CASSVVSGSLDEQFF. The CDR3 nucleotides are TGTGCCAGCAGCGTAGTGAGCGGGAGTTTAGATGAGCAGTTCTTC.

The chain employs TRBV4-3 and TRBJ2-2, with 8 bases that match TRBD2. This CDR3 region has 17 residues. Germline CDR1 LGHNA, CDR2 YSLEER. The ends lost 0 bases at V and 6 bases at J; junction bases unmatched: 9. CDR3 in amino acids: CASSQEDQRESPGELFF. In DNA form, the CDR3 reads TGCGCCAGCAGCCAAGAAGATCAGCGGGAGAGCCCCGGGGAGCTGTTTTTT.

The rearrangement uses TRBV9 and TRBJ2-1; the D gene is possibly TRBD2 (7 bases). The germline gives CDR1 SGDLS, CDR2 YYNGEE. The CDR3 covers 17 residues. V was trimmed by 3 bases and J by 6 bases, leaving 22 bases between them. CDR3 sequence reads: CASSALLEGRGGNEQFF. CDR3 nucleotide sequence: TGTGCCAGCAGCGCCCTCCTTGAGGGGAGGGGGGGCAATGAGCAGTTCTTC.